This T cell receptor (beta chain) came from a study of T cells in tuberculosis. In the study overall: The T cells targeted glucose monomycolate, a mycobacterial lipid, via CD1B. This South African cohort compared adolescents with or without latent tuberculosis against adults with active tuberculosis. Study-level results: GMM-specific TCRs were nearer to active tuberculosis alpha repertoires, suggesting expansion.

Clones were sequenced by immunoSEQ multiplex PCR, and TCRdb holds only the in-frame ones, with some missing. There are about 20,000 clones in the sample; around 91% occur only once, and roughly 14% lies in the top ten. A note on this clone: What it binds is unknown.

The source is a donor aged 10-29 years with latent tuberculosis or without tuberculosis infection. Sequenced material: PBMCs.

The CDR3 DNA reads TGTGCCAGCAGTTTAAAGAAGCTGAATTCACCCCTCCACTTT. Translated: CASSLKKLNSPLHF. The chain joins TRBV27 to TRBJ1-6; no clear D. CDR1 is MNHEY and CDR2 is SMNVEV in the germline V gene (reference sequence). This CDR3 is built from 14 residues. With 2 bases removed from V and 7 bases from J, the gap between germline ends came to 9 bases.